These 28 T cell receptor beta chains were all obtained from the same sample, sequenced in a study of cytomegalovirus exposure and HLA in healthy donors. PCR used 60 Vbeta primers and 13 Jbeta primers. Assay used: immunoSEQ multiplex PCR; TCRdb lists only in-frame clones, some missing. The repertoire table contains more than 95,000 clones. What was sequenced was PBMCs. The receptors were sampled from a man aged 18 to 35 in good health and CMV-seronegative.

The CDR3 bases are TGTGCCAGCAGCCCGGGGAGTAGGGCCGGGGAGCTGTTTTTT. Protein product: CASSPGSRAGELFF. The chain recombines TRBV28 with TRBJ2-2; TRBD2 might be the D (5 bases). Deletions cut 6 bases from V and 6 bases from J, with 14 bases between. Germline CDR1 and CDR2: MDHEN and SYDVKM. The CDR3 runs to 14 residues.

The V and J genes are TRBV30 and TRBJ2-7, with TRBD1 matching 8 bases. Germline CDR1 GTSNPN, CDR2 SVGIG (reference sequence). The CDR3 covers 15 residues. Germline trimming cut 0 bases from V and 5 bases from J; bases unmatched to any gene: 9. For the CDR3, the DNA is TGTGCCTGGAGTGTACTCGGGCAGGGGGCCGACGAGCAGTACTTC. Translating gives CAWSVLGQGADEQYF.

V usage is TRBV7-9 and J usage is TRBJ1-2; possible D gene TRBD1, 5 bases. This CDR3 has 15 amino acids. The V end was cut by 3 bases, the J end by 8 bases, with 19 bases between. The V gene's germline CDR1 is SEHNR and CDR2 FQNEAQ (reference sequence). Here the CDR3 DNA reads TGTGCCAGCAGCTTTTTAGGCGAAGGGGCAGAGGGCTACACCTTC. Amino acids: CASSFLGEGAEGYTF.

With respect to this clone: This CDR3 fails to terminate in the conserved phenylalanine or tryptophan, so it likely reflects a read error. The V call is TRBV30, the J call TRBJ1-2; the D is unclear. The CDR3 consists of 13 residues. Germline V gives CDR1 GTSNPN, CDR2 SVGIG (reference sequence). V gave up 0 bases and J gave up 4 bases, with 9 bases separating them. The CDR3 region is CAWSVGRGYGYTL. The CDR3 coding sequence is TGTGCCTGGAGTGTGGGGAGAGGCTATGGCTACACCCTC.

V and J are TRBV29-1 and TRBJ1-3; 10 bases are a match to TRBD1. The CDR3 contains 12 residues. The germline CDR1 and CDR2 sequences are SQVTM and ANQGSEA. Unmatched junction bases numbered 4, after V lost 6 bases and J lost 8 bases. The CDR3 DNA reads TGCAGCGTCGGACAGGGGGGCGACACCATATATTTT. Protein product: CSVGQGGDTIYF.

The V gene is TRBV5-1, the J gene TRBJ1-1, with 9 bases that match TRBD1. The V gene's germline CDR1 is SGHRS and CDR2 YFSETQ. The CDR3 is 14 amino acids. V lost 4 bases to trimming and J lost 3 bases; unmatched junction nucleotides: 4. The CDR3 region has the DNA TGCGCCAGCAGCCAGACAGGGGGGGACACTGAAGCTTTCTTT. Its protein product is CASSQTGGDTEAFF.

V is TRBV7-9 and J is TRBJ2-7; TRBD1 agrees at 8 bases. The CDR3 loop spans 14 amino acids. Per the germline V gene, CDR1 is SEHNR and CDR2 is FQNEAQ (reference sequence). Trimming cost V 5 bases and J 4 bases; bases outside gene matches: 7. The CDR3: CASSPRTGKYEQYF. CDR3 DNA: TGTGCCAGCAGCCCGAGGACAGGGAAGTACGAGCAGTACTTC.

This chain connects TRBV27 to TRBJ2-1; 9 nucleotides agree with TRBD2. V was clipped by 2 bases and J by 1 base; unmatched bases: 9. Per germline, CDR1 MNHEY and CDR2 SMNVEV (reference sequence). The CDR3 extends over 18 amino acids. CDR3 protein: CASSLIAGAGLSYNEQFF. The CDR3 DNA is TGTGCCAGCAGTTTAATAGCGGGAGCTGGGTTGTCCTACAATGAGCAGTTCTTC.

This sequence joins TRBV2 and TRBJ2-4; TRBD2 matches 7 bases. The CDR3 length is 14 residues. CDR1 is SNHLY, CDR2 FYNNEI, per germline. After removal of 4 bases from V and 7 bases from J, the junction contained 7 bases not matched to a gene. The CDR3 sequence: CASSAASGSNIQYF. CDR3 in DNA: TGTGCCAGCAGTGCGGCTAGCGGTTCGAACATTCAGTACTTC.

The V gene is TRBV2, the J gene TRBJ2-3; TRBD1 agrees at 9 bases. The V gene end was trimmed by 4 bases and the J gene end by 2 bases; junction bases not matched to a gene: 4. This CDR3 is built from 15 residues. Per germline, CDR1 SNHLY and CDR2 FYNNEI. CDR3 sequence reads: CASSVGTGHTDTQYF. As DNA, the CDR3 is TGTGCCAGCAGTGTAGGGACAGGGCACACAGATACGCAGTATTTT.

This sequence joins TRBV18 and TRBJ2-7; the match to TRBD2 covers 10 bases. CDR1 KGHSH and CDR2 LQKENI come from the germline V gene. This CDR3 contains 17 residues. The ends lost 5 bases at V and 1 base at J; junction bases unmatched: 11. CDR3 sequence reads: CASSSSRASGGSYEQYF. In nucleotides, the CDR3 is TGTGCCAGCTCATCCAGCCGAGCTAGCGGGGGATCCTACGAGCAGTACTTC.

V gene TRBV6-4 combines with J gene TRBJ1-5; D unclear. The CDR3 loop spans 13 amino acids. Germline V gene sequence: CDR1 MRHNA, CDR2 SNTAGT. V shed 10 bases and J shed 4 bases, with 14 bases lying between them. CDR3 coding DNA: TGTGCCACCTCGGACGGGGAAAATCAGCCCCAGCATTTT. Protein sequence: CATSDGENQPQHF.

The chain joins TRBV29-1 to TRBJ2-7; 8 bases are a match to TRBD1. V lost 3 bases to trimming and J lost 2 bases; unmatched junction nucleotides: 3. The CDR3 runs 13 residues. Germline values: CDR1 SQVTM, CDR2 ANQGSEA. CDR3 in amino acids: CSVDGTGTYEQYF. The DNA for the CDR3 is TGCAGCGTTGACGGGACAGGAACCTACGAGCAGTACTTC.

The CDR3 region is CATPAGTGAAFF. CDR3 in DNA: TGTGCCACTCCAGCCGGGACAGGGGCAGCTTTCTTT. The V gene is TRBV2, the J gene TRBJ1-1; 10 bases map to TRBD1. J lost 10 bases, V lost 10 bases, and 9 bases had no gene match. This CDR3 is built from 12 residues. CDR1 SNHLY and CDR2 FYNNEI come from the germline V gene.

The chain couples TRBV28 to TRBJ2-7; tentatively, D is TRBD1 (6 bases). V shed 5 bases and J shed 5 bases, with 10 bases lying between them. Germline CDR1 and CDR2: MDHEN and SYDVKM. The CDR3 loop spans 12 amino acids. The DNA for the CDR3 is TGTGCCAGCAGTACAGGGTGGCACGAGCAGTACTTC. Its translation: CASSTGWHEQYF.

J is TRBJ2-1 and V is TRBV15; TRBD1 agrees at 12 bases. Germline loops: CDR1 LNHNV, CDR2 YYDKDF (reference sequence). The CDR3 runs 15 residues. V lost 5 bases to trimming and J lost 6 bases; unmatched junction nucleotides: 5. This CDR3 reads CATSPAGQGANEQFF. CDR3 bases: TGTGCCACCAGCCCTGCGGGACAGGGGGCCAATGAGCAGTTCTTC.

The chain carries TRBV5-1 and TRBJ2-1, with 9 bases that match TRBD2. After removal of 0 bases from V and 7 bases from J, the junction contained 5 bases not matched to a gene. In germline, CDR1 is SGHRS, CDR2 YFSETQ. The CDR3 covers 15 residues. The DNA of the CDR3 is TGCGCCAGCAGCTTGGAATTGCGGGAGGGTAATGAGCAGTTCTTC. Protein: CASSLELREGNEQFF.

The chain uses TRBV18 and TRBJ1-6; 7 bases match TRBD1. V was clipped by 3 bases and J by 10 bases; unmatched bases: 12. From germline, CDR1 is KGHSH and CDR2 LQKENI. This CDR3 has 16 residues. CDR3 in DNA: TGTGCCAGCTCACCGAATGTCGGACAGGATGGATCACCCCTCCACTTT. Encoded protein: CASSPNVGQDGSPLHF.

This chain connects TRBV2 to TRBJ2-3, with 10 bases fitting TRBD2. This CDR3 has 17 amino acids. J was trimmed by 0 bases and V by 7 bases; bases with no gene match: 10. Germline values: CDR1 SNHLY, CDR2 FYNNEI. The CDR3 nucleotides read TGTGCCAGCACCGAACAAGCGGGGGGGATTAGCACAGATACGCAGTATTTT. Protein: CASTEQAGGISTDTQYF. Complete variable domain (other parts from reference TRBV2 and TRBJ2-3): EPEVTQTPSHQVTQMGQEVILRCVPISNHLYFYWYRQILGQKVEFLVSFYNNEISEKSEIFDDQFSVERPDGSNFTLKIRSTKLEDSAMYFCASTEQAGGISTDTQYFGPGTRLTVL.

The chain carries TRBV27 and TRBJ2-1; unclear D gene. There are 13 residues in the CDR3. Germline V gene data show CDR1 as MNHEY and CDR2 as SMNVEV (reference sequence). V lost 6 bases and J 2 bases, leaving 8 bases between the germline ends. The CDR3 sequence is CASRAGAYNEQFF. The CDR3 DNA reads as TGTGCCAGCAGGGCAGGCGCCTACAATGAGCAGTTCTTC.

The V call is TRBV9, the J call TRBJ1-3, with a weak D call TRBD1 (6 bases). This CDR3 has 16 amino acids. Germline-derived CDR1 and CDR2 are SGDLS and YYNGEE. V dropped 7 bases and J dropped 6 bases, with 23 bases sitting between them. DNA of the CDR3: TGTGCCAGCGGGGGCCGAGGATCGGATTTTCTAAACACCATATATTTT. It is translated as CASGGRGSDFLNTIYF.

The rearrangement links TRBV7-8 to TRBJ1-3, with a weak D call TRBD1 (6 bases). CDR1 and CDR2 (germline): SGHVS, FQNEAQ. This CDR3 is 14 amino acids long. Trimming removed 5 bases from V and 3 bases from J, with 11 bases in between. CDR3 loop: CASSQNRVGNTIYF. The DNA for the CDR3 is TGTGCCAGCAGCCAAAACAGGGTTGGAAACACCATATATTTT. Drawing the rest from reference TRBV7-8 and TRBJ1-3, the complete variable domain is GAGVSQSPRYKVAKRGQDVALRCDPISGHVSLFWYQQALGQGPEFLTYFQNEAQLDKSGLPSDRFFAERPEGSVSTLKIQRTQQEDSAVYLCASSQNRVGNTIYFGEGSWLTVV.

V is TRBV5-1 and J is TRBJ2-1; 15 bases match TRBD2. V trimming: 4 bases; J trimming: 3 bases; junction bases outside the gene matches: 2. CDR1 and CDR2 (germline): SGHRS, YFSETQ. The CDR3 spans 16 residues. CDR3: CASSAGLAGGYNEQFF. CDR3 bases: TGCGCCAGCAGCGCGGGACTAGCGGGAGGCTACAATGAGCAGTTCTTC.

J is TRBJ1-1 and V is TRBV5-1; 10 bases align to TRBD1. This CDR3 has 13 amino acids. Trimming cost V 7 bases and J 3 bases; bases outside gene matches: 3. Looked up from germline, CDR1 is SGHRS and CDR2 is YFSETQ. CDR3: CASLGQGDTEAFF. The CDR3 nucleotides read TGCGCCAGCCTAGGACAGGGGGACACTGAAGCTTTCTTT.

The gene calls are TRBV28 and TRBJ1-1; 9 nucleotides align to TRBD1. CDR1 is MDHEN and CDR2 is SYDVKM in the germline V gene. Trimming took 4 bases from V and 4 from J; bases not matched to a gene: 4. The CDR3 extends over 14 amino acids. Written as DNA, the CDR3 is TGTGCCAGCAGTTACGGGACAGGGATCACTGAAGCTTTCTTT. Protein product: CASSYGTGITEAFF.

The rearrangement joins TRBV10-3 to TRBJ1-2, with 7 bases lining up with TRBD1. With V trimmed by 7 bases and J by 2 bases, 7 bases remained unmatched. Germline V lookup: CDR1 ENHRY, CDR2 SYGVKD. This CDR3 is built from 14 residues. The CDR3 DNA reads as TGTGCCATCACCGACAGGGATCCCAACTATGGCTACACCTTC. Its translation: CAITDRDPNYGYTF.

The chain combines TRBV27 with TRBJ2-5; D is undetermined. V was shortened by 7 bases and J by 5 bases, with 11 bases between the two germline ends. Germline assignment: CDR1 MNHEY and CDR2 SMNVEV (reference sequence). This CDR3 has 12 amino acids. As DNA, the CDR3 is TGTGCCAGCACCCCGTCCGGGGAGACCCAGTACTTC. This codes for CASTPSGETQYF.

This chain links TRBV28 with TRBJ2-5; the D gene is possibly TRBD1 (5 bases). Deletions cut 7 bases from V and 0 bases from J, with 15 bases between. From germline, CDR1 is MDHEN and CDR2 SYDVKM. The CDR3 runs to 15 residues. The CDR3 is CASNLALGDQETQYF. The CDR3 DNA is TGTGCCAGCAATTTGGCCTTAGGGGACCAAGAGACCCAGTACTTC.